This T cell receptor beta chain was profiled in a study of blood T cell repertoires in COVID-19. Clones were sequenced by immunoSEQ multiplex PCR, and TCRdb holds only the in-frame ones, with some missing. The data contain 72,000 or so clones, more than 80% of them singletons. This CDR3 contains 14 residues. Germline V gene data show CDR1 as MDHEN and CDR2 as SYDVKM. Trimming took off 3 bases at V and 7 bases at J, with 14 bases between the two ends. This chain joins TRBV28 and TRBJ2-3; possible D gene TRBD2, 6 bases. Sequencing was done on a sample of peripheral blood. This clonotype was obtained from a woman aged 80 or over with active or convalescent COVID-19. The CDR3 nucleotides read TGTGCCAGCAGTTTGGGGGGTTCAGTAAATACGCAGTATTTT. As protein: CASSLGGSVNTQYF.